A selection of T cell receptor beta chains follows, all from one sample in a study of blood T cell repertoires in COVID-19. The repertoire was sequenced with immunoSEQ multiplex PCR; TCRdb's copy has only in-frame clones and lacks some. The data show fewer than 60,000 clones, around 89% seen once. The source material was peripheral blood. These receptors were collected from a human donor in a cohort sampled during active COVID-19. CDR3s include the opening cysteine and the closing phenylalanine or tryptophan. A D gene is named only where the DNA matches it firmly. Size values are once, few and many counts, or a class for expanded clones, and some rows have none.

>TRBJ2-7|.|TRBV10-1|.
TGCGCCAGCAGCCGAGACAGGCGTCCCTACGAGCAGTACTTC
CASSRDRRPYEQYF
>TRBJ2-2|TRBD2|TRBV2|once
TGTGCCAGCAGTGAGGGTAGCGGGGGCACCGGGGAGCTGTTTTTT
CASSEGSGGTGELFF
>TRBJ1-1|.|TRBV14|.
TGTGCCAGCAGCCAGGGGCACAGGGCCCAGAACACTGAAGCTTTCTTT
CASSQGHRAQNTEAFF
>TRBJ2-7|.|TRBV4-2|.
TGTGCCAGCAGCCAAGAGGACAGACAGCACTACGAGCAGTACTTC
CASSQEDRQHYEQYF
>TRBJ2-5|TRBD1|TRBV6-2/TRBV6-3|.
TGTGCCAGCAGTGGACAGGGACAAGAGACCCAGTACTTC
CASSGQGQETQYF
>TRBJ1-1|.|TRBV6-6|.
TGTGCCAGCAGTCCCGGGACAATGAACACTGAAGCTTTCTTT
CASSPGTMNTEAFF